This entry is about one T cell receptor (beta chain). Produced via immunoSEQ multiplex PCR; TCRdb's table is partial and in-frame only. This repertoire shows about 110,000 clones, approximately 90% found once; its top ten account for 4% to 4.5%. V gave up 6 bases and J gave up 5 bases, with 10 bases separating them. The CDR3 has 11 amino acids. The germline CDR1 and CDR2 sequences are GTSNPN and SVGIG (reference sequence). This specimen comes from a study of control samples from healthy donors and cancer patients. Specimen: blood. V is TRBV30 and J is TRBJ1-1; D gene uncertain. The receptor was derived from a human donor in good health. The donor label of this sample is uncertain. The CDR3 spells CACRVWTEAFF. The CDR3 coding sequence is TGTGCCTGCCGAGTGTGGACTGAAGCTTTCTTT. The full variable domain, rest sourced from reference TRBV30 and TRBJ1-1, is SQTIHQWPATLVQPVGSPLSLECTVEGTSNPNLYWYRQAAGRGLQLLFYSVGIGQISSEVPQNLSASRPQDRQFILSSKKLLLSDSGFYLCACRVWTEAFFGQGTRLTVV.